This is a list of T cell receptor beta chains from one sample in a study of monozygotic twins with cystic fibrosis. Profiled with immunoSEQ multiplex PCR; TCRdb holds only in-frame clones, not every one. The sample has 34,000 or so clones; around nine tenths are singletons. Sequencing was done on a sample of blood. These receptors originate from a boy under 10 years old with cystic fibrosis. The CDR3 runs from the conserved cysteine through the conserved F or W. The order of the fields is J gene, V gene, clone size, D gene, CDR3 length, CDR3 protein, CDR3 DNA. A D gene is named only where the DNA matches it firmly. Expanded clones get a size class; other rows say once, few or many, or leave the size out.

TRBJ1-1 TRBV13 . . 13 CASRTQGFAEAFF TGTGCCAGCAGAACACAGGGCTTTGCTGAAGCTTTCTTT
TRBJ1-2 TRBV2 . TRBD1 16 CASNIPQGGFNYGYTF TGTGCCAGCAACATCCCCCAGGGGGGGTTTAACTATGGCTACACCTTC
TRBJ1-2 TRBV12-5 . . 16 CASGSPWDRTNYGYTF TGTGCTAGTGGTTCGCCCTGGGACCGAACTAACTATGGCTACACCTTC
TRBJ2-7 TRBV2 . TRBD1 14 CASSDRGRGDEQYF TGTGCCAGCAGCGACAGGGGGAGAGGAGACGAGCAGTACTTC
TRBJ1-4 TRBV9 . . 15 CASSVGAGQGEKLFF TGTGCCAGCAGCGTAGGAGCAGGTCAGGGTGAAAAACTGTTTTTT
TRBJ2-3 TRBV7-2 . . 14 CASSLALSTDTQYF TGTGCCAGCAGCTTAGCGCTCTCCACAGATACGCAGTATTTT
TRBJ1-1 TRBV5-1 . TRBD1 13 CASATGEYTEAFF TGCGCCAGCGCGACAGGGGAATACACTGAAGCTTTCTTT
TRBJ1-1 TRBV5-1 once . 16 CASSGLRTPPDTEAFF TGCGCCAGCAGCGGCCTCCGGACGCCCCCTGACACTGAAGCTTTCTTT
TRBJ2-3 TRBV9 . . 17 CASSVVPQTGHTDTQYF TGTGCCAGCAGCGTAGTCCCCCAGACAGGTCACACAGATACGCAGTATTTT
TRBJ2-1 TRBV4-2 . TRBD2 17 CASRLTSGGGPYNEQFF TGTGCCAGCCGCCTTACCAGCGGGGGGGGTCCATACAATGAGCAGTTCTTC
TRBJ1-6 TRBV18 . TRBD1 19 CASSQTGQGASSYNSPLHF TGTGCCAGCTCACAAACAGGACAGGGCGCCAGCTCCTATAATTCACCCCTCCACTTT
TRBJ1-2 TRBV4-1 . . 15 CASSQLFPGNYGYTF TGCGCCAGCAGCCAACTTTTTCCAGGGAACTATGGCTACACCTTC
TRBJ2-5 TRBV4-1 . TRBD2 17 CASSQARAGEYQETQYF TGCGCCAGCAGCCAAGCCCGAGCGGGGGAGTACCAAGAGACCCAGTACTTC
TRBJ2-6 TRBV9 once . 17 CASSPLGALTGANVLTF TGTGCCAGCAGCCCTCTCGGGGCCCTAACTGGGGCCAACGTCCTGACTTTC
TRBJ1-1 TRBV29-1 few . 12 CSVGRFGTEAFF TGCAGCGTCGGACGGTTCGGCACTGAAGCTTTCTTT
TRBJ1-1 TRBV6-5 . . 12 CASRNRNTEAFF TGTGCCAGCAGGAACAGGAACACTGAAGCTTTCTTT
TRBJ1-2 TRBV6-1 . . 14 CASSERGVNPGYTF TGTGCCAGCAGCGAAAGGGGGGTAAATCCTGGCTACACCTTC
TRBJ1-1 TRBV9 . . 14 CASSVGSQDTEAFF TGTGCCAGCAGCGTAGGAAGCCAGGACACTGAAGCTTTCTTT
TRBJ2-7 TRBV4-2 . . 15 CASSQDMQGNYEQYF TGTGCCAGCAGCCAAGATATGCAGGGGAATTACGAGCAGTACTTC
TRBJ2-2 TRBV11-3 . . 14 CASRHRFGVGELFF TGTGCCAGCAGACACAGGTTTGGGGTCGGGGAGCTGTTTTTT
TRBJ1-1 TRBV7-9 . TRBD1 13 CASSITGVTEAFF TGTGCCAGCAGCATTACAGGGGTCACTGAAGCTTTCTTT
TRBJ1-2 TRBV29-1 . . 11 CSVYLTGRYTF TGCAGCGTTTACCTAACAGGGCGCTACACCTTC
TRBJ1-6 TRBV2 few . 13 CASSEGRGSPLHF TGTGCCAGCAGTGAAGGTAGGGGATCACCCCTCCACTTT
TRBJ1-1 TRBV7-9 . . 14 CASSFALKNTEAFF TGTGCCAGCAGCTTCGCCCTAAAGAACACTGAAGCTTTCTTT